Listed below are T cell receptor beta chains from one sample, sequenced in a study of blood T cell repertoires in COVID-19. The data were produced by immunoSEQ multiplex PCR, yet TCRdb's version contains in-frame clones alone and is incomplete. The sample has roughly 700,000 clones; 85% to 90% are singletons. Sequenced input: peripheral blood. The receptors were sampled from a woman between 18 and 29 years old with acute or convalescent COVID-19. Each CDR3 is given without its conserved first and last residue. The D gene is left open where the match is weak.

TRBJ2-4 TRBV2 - ASAGFPAKNIQY
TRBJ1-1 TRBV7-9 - ASSPQDRHTEAF
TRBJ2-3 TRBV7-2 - ASSVAPGRPDTQY
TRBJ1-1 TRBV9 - ASKEPGGTEAF
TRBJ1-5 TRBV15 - ATSPRGGYGNQPQH
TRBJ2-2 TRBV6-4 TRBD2 ASSAGTSETTGELF
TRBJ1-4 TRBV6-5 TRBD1 ASSLGQGAREKLF
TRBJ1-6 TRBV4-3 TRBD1 ASSQVMGTDRNFYNSPLH
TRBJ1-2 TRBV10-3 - AISDGGTTYGYT
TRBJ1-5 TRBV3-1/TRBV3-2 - ASSQDRSAQH
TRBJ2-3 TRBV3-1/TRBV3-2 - ASSPGGTAGDTQY
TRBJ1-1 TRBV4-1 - ASSQVGAVNTEAF
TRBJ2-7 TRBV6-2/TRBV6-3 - ASSYSIKFRVVKSYEQY
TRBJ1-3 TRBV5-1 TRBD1 ASSLEDRGNTIY
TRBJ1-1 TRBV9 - ASYLGRTEAF
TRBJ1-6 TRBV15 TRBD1 ATSRDPPTQGAVSPLH
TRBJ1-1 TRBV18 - ASSPPGGGTEAF
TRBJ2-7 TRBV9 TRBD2 ASSGGLAGSYEQY
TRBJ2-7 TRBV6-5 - ASSLGGAVSYEQY
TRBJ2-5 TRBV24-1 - ATSDFGPEETQY
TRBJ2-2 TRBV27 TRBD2 ASSQSGGATGELF
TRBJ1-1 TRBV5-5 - ASSQLGQWNTEAF
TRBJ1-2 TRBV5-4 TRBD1 ASSNDRGYGYT
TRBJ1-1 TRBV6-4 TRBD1 ASSEQGRSTEAF
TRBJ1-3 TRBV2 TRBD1 ASGRDRGPLGSGNTIY
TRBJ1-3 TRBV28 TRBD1 ASSLFFGTGIIWGLSGNTIY
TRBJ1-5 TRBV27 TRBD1 ASSLLQGAQPQH
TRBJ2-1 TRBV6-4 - ASSDAQGNNEQF
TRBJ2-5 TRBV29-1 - SVEEAPGMTQY